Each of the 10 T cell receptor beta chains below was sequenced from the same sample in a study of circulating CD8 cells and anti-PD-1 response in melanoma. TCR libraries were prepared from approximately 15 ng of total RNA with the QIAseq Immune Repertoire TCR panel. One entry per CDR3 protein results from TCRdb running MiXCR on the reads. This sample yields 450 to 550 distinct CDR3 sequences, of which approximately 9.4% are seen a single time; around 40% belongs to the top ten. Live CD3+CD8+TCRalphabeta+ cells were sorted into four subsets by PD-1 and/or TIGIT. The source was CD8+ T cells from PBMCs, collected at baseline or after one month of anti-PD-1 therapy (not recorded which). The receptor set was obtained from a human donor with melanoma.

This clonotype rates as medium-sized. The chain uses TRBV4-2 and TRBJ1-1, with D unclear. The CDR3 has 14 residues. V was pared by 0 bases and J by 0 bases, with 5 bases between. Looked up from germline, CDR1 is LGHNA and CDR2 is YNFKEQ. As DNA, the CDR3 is TGTGCCAGCAGCCAAGATAAGGTGAACACTGAAGCTTTCTTT. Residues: CASSQDKVNTEAFF.

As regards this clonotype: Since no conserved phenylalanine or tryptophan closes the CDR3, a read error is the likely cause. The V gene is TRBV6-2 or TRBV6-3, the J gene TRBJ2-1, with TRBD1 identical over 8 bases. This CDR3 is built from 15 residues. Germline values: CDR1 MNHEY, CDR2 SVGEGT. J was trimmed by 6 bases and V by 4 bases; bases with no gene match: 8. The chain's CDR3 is CASSLVQGAFNEQFL. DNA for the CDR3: TGTGCCAGCAGTTTAGTGCAGGGGGCCTTCAATGAGCAGTTCCTC.

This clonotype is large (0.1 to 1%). The chain's CDR3 is CASSPSRSPRYGYTF. The CDR3 DNA is TGCGCCAGCAGCCCATCGAGATCCCCTCGCTATGGCTACACCTTC. V and J are TRBV4-3 and TRBJ1-2; D ambiguous. This CDR3 comprises 15 residues. V lost 4 bases and J 4 bases, leaving 16 bases between the germline ends. Germline V gene lookup returns CDR1 LGHNA and CDR2 YSLEER.

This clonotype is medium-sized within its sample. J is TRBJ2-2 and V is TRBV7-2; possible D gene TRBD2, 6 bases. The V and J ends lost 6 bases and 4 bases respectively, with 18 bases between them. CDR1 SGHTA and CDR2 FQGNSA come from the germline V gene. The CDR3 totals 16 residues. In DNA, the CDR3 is TGTGCCAGCAGTCCTACCGGGACTTACTCCACCGGGGAGCTGTTTTTT. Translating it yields CASSPTGTYSTGELFF. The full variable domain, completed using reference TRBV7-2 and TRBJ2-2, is GAGVSQSPSNKVTEKGKDVELRCDPISGHTALYWYRQSLGQGLEFLIYFQGNSAPDKSGLPSDRFSAERTGGSVSTLTIQRTQQEDSAVYLCASSPTGTYSTGELFFGEGSRLTVL.

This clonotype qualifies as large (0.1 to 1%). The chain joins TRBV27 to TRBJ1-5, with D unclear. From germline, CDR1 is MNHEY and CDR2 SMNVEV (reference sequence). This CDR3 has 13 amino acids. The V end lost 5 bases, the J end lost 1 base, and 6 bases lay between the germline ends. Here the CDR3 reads CASSLGSNQPQHF. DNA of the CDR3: TGTGCCAGCAGTCTCGGGAGCAATCAGCCCCAGCATTTT.

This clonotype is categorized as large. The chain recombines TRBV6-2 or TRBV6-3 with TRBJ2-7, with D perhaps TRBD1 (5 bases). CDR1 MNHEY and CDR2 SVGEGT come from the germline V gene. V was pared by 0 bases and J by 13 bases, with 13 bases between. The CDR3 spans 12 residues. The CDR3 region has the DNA TGTGCCAGCAGTTACTCCGCAGGACACCTCTACTTC. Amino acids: CASSYSAGHLYF.

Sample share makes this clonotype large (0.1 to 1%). The CDR3 sequence: CASSGAARETQYF. CDR3 nucleotides: TGTGCCAGCAGCGGAGCAGCTCGGGAGACCCAGTACTTC. The rearrangement links TRBV2 to TRBJ2-5; D unresolved. CDR1 is SNHLY and CDR2 is FYNNEI in the germline V gene. CDR3 length: 13 amino acids. The V and J ends lost 6 bases and 5 bases respectively, with 13 bases between them.

The CDR3 loop is CASSVTGGTAYEQYF. The DNA of the CDR3 is TGTGCCAGCAGCGTCACAGGGGGTACCGCCTACGAGCAGTACTTC. The chain recombines TRBV9 with TRBJ2-7; 8 nucleotides agree with TRBD1. The CDR3 has 15 amino acids. CDR1 and CDR2 from the germline V gene are SGDLS and YYNGEE. The V and J ends lost 2 bases and 2 bases, in that order; junction bases with no gene match: 6.

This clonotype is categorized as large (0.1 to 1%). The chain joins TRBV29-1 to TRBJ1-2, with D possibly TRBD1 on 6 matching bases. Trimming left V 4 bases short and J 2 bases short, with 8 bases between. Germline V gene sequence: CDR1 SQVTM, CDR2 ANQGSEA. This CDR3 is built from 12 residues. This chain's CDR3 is CSVGTGNYGYTF. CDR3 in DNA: TGCAGCGTTGGAACAGGGAACTATGGCTACACCTTC.

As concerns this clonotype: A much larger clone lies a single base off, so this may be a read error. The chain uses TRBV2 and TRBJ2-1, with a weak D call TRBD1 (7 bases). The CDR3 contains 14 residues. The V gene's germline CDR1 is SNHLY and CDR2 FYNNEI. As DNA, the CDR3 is TGTGCCAGCACCAGGGGGGCCGAGGGAGATGAGCAGTCCTTC. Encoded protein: CASTRGAEGDEQSF.